A selection of T cell receptor beta chains follows, all from one sample in a study of cytomegalovirus exposure and HLA in healthy donors. Sequencing was performed with immunoSEQ multiplex PCR; in TCRdb, only in-frame clones are kept and a portion is missing. The table lists under 150,000 clones, about 85% of them singletons. Sequenced sample: PBMCs. These receptors all stem from a boy between 5 and 17 years old in good health and CMV-seronegative. CDR3s include the opening cysteine and the closing phenylalanine or tryptophan. D genes are given only for firm matches. Clone size is shown for a subset of rows, as once, few, many or a class of expanded clone.

v_call: TRBV18
clone_size: .
d_call: .
j_call: TRBJ2-6
cdr3_nt: TGTGCCAGCTCCCCGGCGGAAGATTCACGCTCTGGGGCCAACGTCCTGACTTTC
cdr3_aa: CASSPAEDSRSGANVLTF

v_call: TRBV7-8
clone_size: .
d_call: TRBD1
j_call: TRBJ2-3
cdr3_nt: TGTGCCACCCAGCCCAAGCACCGGGACAGGGGTTGGATAGATACGCAGTATTTT
cdr3_aa: CATQPKHRDRGWIDTQYF

v_call: TRBV29-1
clone_size: .
d_call: TRBD1
j_call: TRBJ2-7
cdr3_nt: TGCAGCGCTGACAGGGGGCGAGGAGAGCAGTACTTC
cdr3_aa: CSADRGRGEQYF

v_call: TRBV7-9
clone_size: .
d_call: .
j_call: TRBJ2-5
cdr3_nt: TGTGCCAGCAGCTCACAGACGGTTAAAGAGACCCAGTACTTC
cdr3_aa: CASSSQTVKETQYF

v_call: TRBV5-4
clone_size: .
d_call: .
j_call: TRBJ1-1
cdr3_nt: TGTGCCAGCAGAACGACAGAAACGAACACTGAAGCTTTCTTT
cdr3_aa: CASRTTETNTEAFF

v_call: TRBV2
clone_size: .
d_call: TRBD2
j_call: TRBJ2-3
cdr3_nt: TGTGCCAGGGTAGCGGGAGGGCCCACAGATACGCAGTATTTT
cdr3_aa: CARVAGGPTDTQYF

v_call: TRBV28
clone_size: .
d_call: .
j_call: TRBJ1-1
cdr3_nt: TGTGCCAGCAGTACGCGGTCGAGGCACACTGAAGCTTTCTTT
cdr3_aa: CASSTRSRHTEAFF

v_call: TRBV6-5
clone_size: .
d_call: .
j_call: TRBJ1-5
cdr3_nt: TGTGCCAGCAGCCCCTCTTATAGCAATCAGCCCCAGCATTTT
cdr3_aa: CASSPSYSNQPQHF

v_call: TRBV6-5
clone_size: few
d_call: TRBD1
j_call: TRBJ1-4
cdr3_nt: TGTGCCAGGGGACAGCGAGGTTCGGATGAAAAACTGTTTTTT
cdr3_aa: CARGQRGSDEKLFF

v_call: TRBV7-2
clone_size: .
d_call: TRBD1
j_call: TRBJ1-2
cdr3_nt: TGTGCCAGCAGCAAGGTACAAGTCCAGACAGGGAACTATGGCTACACCTTC
cdr3_aa: CASSKVQVQTGNYGYTF

v_call: TRBV19
clone_size: .
d_call: TRBD1
j_call: TRBJ1-1
cdr3_nt: TGTGCCAGTAGTATAACGACAGGGGGACCCACTGAAGCTTTCTTT
cdr3_aa: CASSITTGGPTEAFF

v_call: TRBV5-4
clone_size: once
d_call: .
j_call: TRBJ2-7
cdr3_nt: TGTGCCAGCAGCTTATTCGGGTCGGACAAATACTACGAGCAGTACTTC
cdr3_aa: CASSLFGSDKYYEQYF

v_call: TRBV4-1
clone_size: .
d_call: TRBD1
j_call: TRBJ1-4
cdr3_nt: TGCGCCAGCAGCCAAGACACTTCAGGGGGCGCAAAACTGTTTTTT
cdr3_aa: CASSQDTSGGAKLFF

v_call: TRBV27
clone_size: .
d_call: .
j_call: TRBJ2-2
cdr3_nt: TGTGCCAGCAGCAATCCCAACACCGGGGAGCTGTTTTTT
cdr3_aa: CASSNPNTGELFF

v_call: TRBV5-1
clone_size: .
d_call: .
j_call: TRBJ2-3
cdr3_nt: TGCGCCAGCAGCTCATCAGGGGGGAGAGGAGATACGCAGTATTTT
cdr3_aa: CASSSSGGRGDTQYF

v_call: TRBV7-2
clone_size: .
d_call: .
j_call: TRBJ2-2
cdr3_nt: TGTGCCAGCAGCCTGGGACTGAGGGGGAACACCGGGGAGCTGTTTTTT
cdr3_aa: CASSLGLRGNTGELFF

v_call: TRBV5-5
clone_size: .
d_call: .
j_call: TRBJ1-6
cdr3_nt: TGTGCCAGCAGCTTGGGGTGGGGGCTCGATCCCCTCCACTTT
cdr3_aa: CASSLGWGLDPLHF